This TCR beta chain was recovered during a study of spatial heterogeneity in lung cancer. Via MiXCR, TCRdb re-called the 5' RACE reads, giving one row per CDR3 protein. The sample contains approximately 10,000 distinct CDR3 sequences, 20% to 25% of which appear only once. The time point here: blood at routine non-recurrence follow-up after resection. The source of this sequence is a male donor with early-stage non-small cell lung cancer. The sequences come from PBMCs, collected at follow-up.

CDR3 DNA sequence: TGTGCCAGCAGCTTGGCAGGGAACACAGATACGCAGTATTTT. Protein sequence: CASSLAGNTDTQYF. V usage is TRBV7-9 and J usage is TRBJ2-3, with a tentative D call TRBD1 (5 bases). Between the trimmed V and J ends, which lost 3 bases and 2 bases, there was a span of 9 bases. Germline values: CDR1 SEHNR, CDR2 FQNEAQ (reference sequence). CDR3 length: 14 amino acids.